This TCR beta chain emerged from a study of CD8 T cells in ankylosing spondylitis. Study-wide points: Certain motif variants had earlier been reported in reactive arthritis synovial fluid and blood. Clones linked to disease were reported to show significant enrichment in matched ankylosing spondylitis synovial fluid. Seemingly distinctive of ankylosing spondylitis blood was a TCR beta motif formed by eight highly homologous variants. Clones linked with disease were CD8+ and fairly uncommon in the peripheral blood.

TCRdb used MiXCR to reprocess the 5' RACE reads, holding one entry per CDR3 protein. Here the sample spans 250,000 or so distinct CDR3 sequences, approximately 20% being singletons. The CDR3 runs 15 residues. J lost 1 base, V lost 4 bases, and 7 bases had no gene match. CDR1 is SEHNR and CDR2 is FQNEAQ in the germline V gene (reference sequence). Turning to this clonotype: Its antigen is undetermined.

The chain employs TRBV7-9 and TRBJ2-7, with 7 positions matching TRBD2. The receptor was derived from a male donor with ankylosing spondylitis or in good health (not recorded which). Sequenced: blood, either unsorted or a sorted T cell fraction (not recorded which). CDR3 DNA: TGTGCCAGCAGCTCCTCTGACGGGAGGTCCTACGAGCAGTACTTC. This gives the protein CASSSSDGRSYEQYF.